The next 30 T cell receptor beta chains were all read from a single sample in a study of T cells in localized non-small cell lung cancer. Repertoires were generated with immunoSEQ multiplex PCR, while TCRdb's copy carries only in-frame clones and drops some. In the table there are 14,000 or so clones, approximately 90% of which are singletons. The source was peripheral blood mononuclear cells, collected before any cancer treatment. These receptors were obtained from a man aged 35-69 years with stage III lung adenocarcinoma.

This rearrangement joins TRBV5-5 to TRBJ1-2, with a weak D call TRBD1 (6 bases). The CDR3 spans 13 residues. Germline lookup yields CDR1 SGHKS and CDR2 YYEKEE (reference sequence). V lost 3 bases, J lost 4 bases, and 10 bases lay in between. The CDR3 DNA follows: TGTGCCAGCAGCTCAGGGGTTGGCTATGGCTACACCTTC. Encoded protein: CASSSGVGYGYTF.

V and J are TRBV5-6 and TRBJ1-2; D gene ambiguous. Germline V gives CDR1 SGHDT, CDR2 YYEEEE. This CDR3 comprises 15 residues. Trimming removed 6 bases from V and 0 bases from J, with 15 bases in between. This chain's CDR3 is CASNPEQASNYGYTF. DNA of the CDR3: TGTGCCAGCAACCCCGAGCAGGCTTCTAACTATGGCTACACCTTC.

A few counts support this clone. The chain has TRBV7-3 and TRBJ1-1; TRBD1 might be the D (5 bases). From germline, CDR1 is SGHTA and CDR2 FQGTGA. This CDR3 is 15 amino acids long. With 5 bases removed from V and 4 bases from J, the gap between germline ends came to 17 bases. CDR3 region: CASSPSGRGVTEAFF. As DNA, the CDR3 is TGTGCCAGCAGCCCCAGTGGGCGGGGGGTCACTGAAGCTTTCTTT.

CDR3 in DNA: TGCGCCAGCAGCTTTCTTCCTGACCGGGGGGAGACCCAGTACTTC. Protein product: CASSFLPDRGETQYF. The J gene is TRBJ2-5, the V gene TRBV5-1; possibly TRBD2 for D (6 bases). Per the germline V gene, CDR1 is SGHRS and CDR2 is YFSETQ. Between the trimmed V and J ends, which lost 2 bases and 5 bases, there was a span of 16 bases. The CDR3 length is 15 residues.

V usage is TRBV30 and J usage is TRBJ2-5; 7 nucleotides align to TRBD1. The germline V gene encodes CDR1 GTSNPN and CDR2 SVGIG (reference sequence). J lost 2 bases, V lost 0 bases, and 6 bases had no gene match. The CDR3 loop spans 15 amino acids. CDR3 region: CAWSVGGGLQETQYF. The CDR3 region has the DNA TGTGCCTGGAGTGTAGGGGGCGGGCTGCAAGAGACCCAGTACTTC.

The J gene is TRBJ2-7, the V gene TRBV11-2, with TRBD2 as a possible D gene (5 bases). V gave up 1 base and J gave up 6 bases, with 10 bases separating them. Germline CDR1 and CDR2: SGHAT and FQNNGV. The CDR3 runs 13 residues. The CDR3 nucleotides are TGTGCCAGCAGCTTAGGCCGAGCGGCCGAGCAGTACTTC. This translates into CASSLGRAAEQYF.

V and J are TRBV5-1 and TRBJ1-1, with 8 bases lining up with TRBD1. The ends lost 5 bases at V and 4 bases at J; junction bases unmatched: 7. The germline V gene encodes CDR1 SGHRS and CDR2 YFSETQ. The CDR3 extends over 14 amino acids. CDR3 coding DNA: TGCGCCAGCAGTTTTAACAGGGGGGGCACTGAAGCTTTCTTT. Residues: CASSFNRGGTEAFF.

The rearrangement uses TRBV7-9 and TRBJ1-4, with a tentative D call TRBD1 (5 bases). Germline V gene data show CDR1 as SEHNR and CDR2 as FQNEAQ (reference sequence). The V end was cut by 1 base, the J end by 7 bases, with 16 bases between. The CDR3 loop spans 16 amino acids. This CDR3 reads CASSLGLGTVGEKLFF. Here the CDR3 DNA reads TGTGCCAGCAGCTTAGGTCTGGGGACGGTGGGTGAAAAACTGTTTTTT.

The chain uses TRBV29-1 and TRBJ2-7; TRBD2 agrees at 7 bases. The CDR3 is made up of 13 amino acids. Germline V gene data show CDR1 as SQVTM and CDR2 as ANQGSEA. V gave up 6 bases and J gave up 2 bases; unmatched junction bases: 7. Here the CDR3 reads CSVPSGKAYEQYF. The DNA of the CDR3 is TGCAGCGTCCCTAGCGGTAAAGCCTACGAGCAGTACTTC.

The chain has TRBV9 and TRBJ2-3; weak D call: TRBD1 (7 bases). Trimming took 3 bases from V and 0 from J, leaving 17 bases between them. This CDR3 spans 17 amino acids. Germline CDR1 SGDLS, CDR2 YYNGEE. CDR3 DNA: TGTGCCAGCAGCGACCACTCCAGGGGGGCTAGCACAGATACGCAGTATTTT. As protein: CASSDHSRGASTDTQYF.

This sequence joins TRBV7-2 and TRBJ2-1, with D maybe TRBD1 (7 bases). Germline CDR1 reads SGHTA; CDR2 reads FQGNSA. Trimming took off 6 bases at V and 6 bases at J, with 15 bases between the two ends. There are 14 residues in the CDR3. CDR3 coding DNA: TGTGCCAGCAGAACGGCAGGGGGAGGCAATGAGCAGTTCTTC. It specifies CASRTAGGGNEQFF.

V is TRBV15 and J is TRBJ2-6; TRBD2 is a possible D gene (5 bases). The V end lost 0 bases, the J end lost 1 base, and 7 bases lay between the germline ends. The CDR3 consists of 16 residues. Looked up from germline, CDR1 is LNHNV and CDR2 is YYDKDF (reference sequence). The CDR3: CATSRDSGSGANVLTF. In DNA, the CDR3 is TGTGCCACCAGCAGAGATTCGGGGTCTGGGGCCAACGTCCTGACTTTC.

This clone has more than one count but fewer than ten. CDR3 nucleotide sequence: TGTGCCAGCAGCGGCGGGACATCCTACGAGCAGTACTTC. This codes for CASSGGTSYEQYF. The rearrangement uses TRBV9 and TRBJ2-7, with D tentatively TRBD1 or TRBD2 (6 bases each). The CDR3 has 13 residues. In germline, CDR1 is SGDLS, CDR2 YYNGEE. The ends were cut back, 3 bases at V and 1 base at J, with 8 bases in the middle.

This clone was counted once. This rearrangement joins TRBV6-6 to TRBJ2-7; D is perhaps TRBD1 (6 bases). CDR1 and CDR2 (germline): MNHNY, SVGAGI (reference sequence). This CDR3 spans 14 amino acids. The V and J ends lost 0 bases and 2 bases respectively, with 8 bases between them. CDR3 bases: TGTGCCAGCAGTTACTCACAGGGTACCTACGAGCAGTACTTC. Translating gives CASSYSQGTYEQYF.

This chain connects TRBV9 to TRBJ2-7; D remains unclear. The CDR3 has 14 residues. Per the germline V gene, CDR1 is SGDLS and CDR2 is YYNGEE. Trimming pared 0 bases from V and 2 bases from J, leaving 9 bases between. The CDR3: CASSVGGYPYEQYF. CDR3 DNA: TGTGCCAGCAGCGTAGGCGGCTACCCCTACGAGCAGTACTTC.

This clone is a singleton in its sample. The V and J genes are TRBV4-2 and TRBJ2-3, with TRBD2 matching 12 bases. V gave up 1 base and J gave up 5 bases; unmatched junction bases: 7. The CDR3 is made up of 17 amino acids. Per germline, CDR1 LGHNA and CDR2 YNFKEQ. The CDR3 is CASSQVLAGGRGDTQYF. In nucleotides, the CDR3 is TGTGCCAGCAGCCAAGTTCTAGCGGGAGGGAGAGGAGATACGCAGTATTTT.

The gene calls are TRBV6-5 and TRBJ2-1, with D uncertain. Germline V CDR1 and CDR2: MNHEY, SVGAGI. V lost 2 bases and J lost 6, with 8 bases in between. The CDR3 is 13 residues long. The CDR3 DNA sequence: TGTGCCAGCAGTTACAGGAACACCAATGAGCAGTTCTTC. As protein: CASSYRNTNEQFF.

The CDR3 region has the DNA TGTGCCAGCGAGACCACCGGGGAGCTGTTTTTT. Its protein is CASETTGELFF. V usage is TRBV7-8 and J usage is TRBJ2-2; D is undetermined. The CDR3 totals 11 residues. Trimming removed 8 bases at V and 4 bases at J, with 5 bases between. Germline V gives CDR1 SGHVS, CDR2 FQNEAQ. Complete variable domain (other parts from reference TRBV7-8 and TRBJ2-2): GAGVSQSPRYKVAKRGQDVALRCDPISGHVSLFWYQQALGQGPEFLTYFQNEAQLDKSGLPSDRFFAERPEGSVSTLKIQRTQQEDSAVYLCASETTGELFFGEGSRLTVL.

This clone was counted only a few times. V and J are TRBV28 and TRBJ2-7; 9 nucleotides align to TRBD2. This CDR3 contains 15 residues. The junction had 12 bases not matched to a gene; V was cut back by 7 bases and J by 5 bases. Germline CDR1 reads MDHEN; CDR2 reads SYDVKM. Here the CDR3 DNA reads TGTGCCAGCAAGGCCCCGTATAGCGGGAGACACGAGCAGTACTTC. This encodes CASKAPYSGRHEQYF.

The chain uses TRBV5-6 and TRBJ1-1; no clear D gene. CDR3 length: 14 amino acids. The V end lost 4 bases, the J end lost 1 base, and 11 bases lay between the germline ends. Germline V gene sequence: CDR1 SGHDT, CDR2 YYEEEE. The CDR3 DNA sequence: TGTGCCAGCAGCCTGCTTTTTTCGAACACTGAAGCTTTCTTT. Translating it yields CASSLLFSNTEAFF.

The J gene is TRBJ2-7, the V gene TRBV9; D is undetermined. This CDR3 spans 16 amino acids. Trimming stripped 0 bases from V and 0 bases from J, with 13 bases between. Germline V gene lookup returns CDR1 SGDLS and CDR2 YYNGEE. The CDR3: CASSVGGPLSSYEQYF. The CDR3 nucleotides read TGTGCCAGCAGCGTAGGGGGTCCCCTCAGCTCCTACGAGCAGTACTTC.

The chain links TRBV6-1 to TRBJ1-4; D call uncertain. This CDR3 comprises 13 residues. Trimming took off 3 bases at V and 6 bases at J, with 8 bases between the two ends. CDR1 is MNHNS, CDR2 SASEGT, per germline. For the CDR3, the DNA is TGTGCCAGCAGTGATTCTACGGATGAAAAACTGTTTTTT. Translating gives CASSDSTDEKLFF.

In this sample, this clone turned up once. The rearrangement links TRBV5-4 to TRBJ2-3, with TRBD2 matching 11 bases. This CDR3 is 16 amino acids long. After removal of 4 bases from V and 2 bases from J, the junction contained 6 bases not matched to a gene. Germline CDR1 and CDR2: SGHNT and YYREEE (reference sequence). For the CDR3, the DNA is TGTGCCAGCAGCCTTAAACTAGCGGGAGCCACAGATACGCAGTATTTT. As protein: CASSLKLAGATDTQYF.

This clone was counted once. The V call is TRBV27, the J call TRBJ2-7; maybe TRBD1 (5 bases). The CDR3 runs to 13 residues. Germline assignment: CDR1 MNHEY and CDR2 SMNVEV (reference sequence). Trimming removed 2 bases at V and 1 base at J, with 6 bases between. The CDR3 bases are TGTGCCAGCAGTTTACAGGGATCCTACGAGCAGTACTTC. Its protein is CASSLQGSYEQYF.

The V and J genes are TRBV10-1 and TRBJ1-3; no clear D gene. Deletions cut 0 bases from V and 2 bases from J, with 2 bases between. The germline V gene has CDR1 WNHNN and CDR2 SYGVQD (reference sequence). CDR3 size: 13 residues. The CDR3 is CASSESPGNTIYF. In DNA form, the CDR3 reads TGCGCCAGCAGTGAGTCGCCTGGAAACACCATATATTTT.

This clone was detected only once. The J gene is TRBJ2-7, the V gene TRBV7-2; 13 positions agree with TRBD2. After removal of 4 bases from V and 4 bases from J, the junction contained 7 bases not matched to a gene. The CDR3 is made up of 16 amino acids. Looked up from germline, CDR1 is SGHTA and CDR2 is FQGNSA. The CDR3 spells CASSSRTSGSGYEQYF. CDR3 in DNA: TGTGCCAGCAGCTCGAGGACTAGCGGGAGCGGGTACGAGCAGTACTTC.

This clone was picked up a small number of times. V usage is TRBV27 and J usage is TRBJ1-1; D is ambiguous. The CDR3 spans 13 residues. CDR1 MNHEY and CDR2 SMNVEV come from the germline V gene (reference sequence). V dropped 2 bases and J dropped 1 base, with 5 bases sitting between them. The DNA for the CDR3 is TGTGCCAGCAGTTTAGGTAGGAACACTGAAGCTTTCTTT. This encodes CASSLGRNTEAFF.

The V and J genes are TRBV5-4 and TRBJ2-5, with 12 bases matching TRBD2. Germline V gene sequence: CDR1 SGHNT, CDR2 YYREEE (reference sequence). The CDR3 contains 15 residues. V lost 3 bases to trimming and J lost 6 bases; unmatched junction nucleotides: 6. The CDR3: CASSSSSGRVKTQYF. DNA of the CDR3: TGTGCCAGCAGCTCCTCTAGCGGGAGGGTGAAGACCCAGTACTTC.

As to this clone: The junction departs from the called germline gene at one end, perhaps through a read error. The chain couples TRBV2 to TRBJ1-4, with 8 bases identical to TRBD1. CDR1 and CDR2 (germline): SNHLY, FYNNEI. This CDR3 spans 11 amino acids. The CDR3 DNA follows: TGTGCCAGCAGTCCTTGGAAGGGACAGGTATTT. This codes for CASSPWKGQVF.

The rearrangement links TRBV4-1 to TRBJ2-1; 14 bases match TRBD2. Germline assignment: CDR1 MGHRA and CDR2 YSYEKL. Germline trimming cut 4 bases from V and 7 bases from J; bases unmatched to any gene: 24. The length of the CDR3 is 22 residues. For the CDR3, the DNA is TGCGCCAGCAGCCCACGAACCCAATCCGGGACTAGCGGGAGAGGGGGGGGAAATGAGCAGTTCTTC. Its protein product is CASSPRTQSGTSGRGGGNEQFF.